This passage covers 8 T cell receptor beta chains from one sample sequenced in a study of OX40 agonist ivuxolimab in advanced cancers. Assay used: immunoSEQ multiplex PCR; TCRdb lists only in-frame clones, some missing. Altogether more than 65,000 clones are present, 75% to 90% being singletons, with the ten largest covering over 0.35%. The sample was CD4+ or CD8+ T cells sorted from blood, taken in a trial of the OX40 agonist ivuxolimab. Receptors were obtained from an adult with an advanced solid tumor such as melanoma, head and neck, liver or kidney cancer.

The chain recombines TRBV2 with TRBJ2-4, with TRBD2 matching 7 bases. The CDR3 sequence is 16 residues long. V lost 0 bases, J lost 4 bases, and 6 bases stayed unmatched. Germline-derived CDR1 and CDR2 are SNHLY and FYNNEI. CDR3 sequence (DNA): TGTGCCAGCAGTGAAGCGCGTCTAGCGGTAAAAAACATTCAGTACTTC. This translates into CASSEARLAVKNIQYF. The full variable domain, its missing parts supplied by reference TRBV2 and TRBJ2-4, is EPEVTQTPSHQVTQMGQEVILRCVPISNHLYFYWYRQILGQKVEFLVSFYNNEISEKSEIFDDQFSVERPDGSNFTLKIRSTKLEDSAMYFCASSEARLAVKNIQYFGAGTRLSVL.

The chain recombines TRBV7-9 with TRBJ1-1; D is perhaps TRBD1 (5 bases). Trimming removed 1 base at V and 4 bases at J, with 10 bases between. The CDR3 runs to 14 residues. Germline lookup yields CDR1 SEHNR and CDR2 FQNEAQ (reference sequence). CDR3 loop: CASSLGRGSTEAFF. The CDR3 region has the DNA TGTGCCAGCAGCTTAGGGCGGGGGAGCACTGAAGCTTTCTTT. The full variable domain, its missing parts supplied by reference TRBV7-9 and TRBJ1-1, is DTGVSQNPRHKITKRGQNVTFRCDPISEHNRLYWYRQTLGQGPEFLTYFQNEAQLEKSRLLSDRFSAERPKGSFSTLEIQRTEQGDSAMYLCASSLGRGSTEAFFGQGTRLTVV.

The chain combines TRBV10-3 with TRBJ2-7; TRBD2 agrees at 12 bases. This CDR3 has 16 amino acids. Trimming took 3 bases from V and 2 from J; bases not matched to a gene: 5. Germline CDR1 and CDR2: ENHRY and SYGVKD. The CDR3, as DNA: TGTGCCATCAGTGACCCGACTAGCGGGAGAACCTACGAGCAGTACTTC. Amino acid sequence: CAISDPTSGRTYEQYF.

This clone has just a few counts. The chain uses TRBV11-3 and TRBJ2-1; D remains unclear. The germline CDR1 and CDR2 sequences are SGHNT and YENEEA. The CDR3 is 15 amino acids. The V end lost 2 bases, the J end lost 0 bases, and 8 bases lay between the germline ends. The CDR3 here is CASSLFSNSYNEQFF. CDR3 nucleotides: TGTGCCAGCAGCTTATTTAGCAACTCCTACAATGAGCAGTTCTTC.

The chain links TRBV19 to TRBJ2-1; D may be TRBD1 (6 bases). V was trimmed by 1 base and J by 8 bases, leaving 15 bases between them. This CDR3 is built from 15 residues. CDR1 is LNHDA, CDR2 SQIVND, per germline (reference sequence). In DNA form, the CDR3 reads TGTGCCAGTAGTATAGCGGCAGGGGTCGGCGATGAGCAGTTCTTC. This codes for CASSIAAGVGDEQFF.

This chain connects TRBV30 to TRBJ2-7; 8 bases fit TRBD1. J was trimmed by 3 bases and V by 4 bases; bases with no gene match: 5. The length of the CDR3 is 13 residues. The germline CDR1 and CDR2 sequences are GTSNPN and SVGIG (reference sequence). The CDR3 loop is CAWMSGQGYEQYF. The CDR3, as DNA: TGTGCCTGGATGTCCGGACAGGGCTACGAGCAGTACTTC.

The CDR3 reads CASSGGSSGNTIYF. In nucleotides, the CDR3 is TGTGCCAGCAGTGGCGGAAGCTCTGGAAACACCATATATTTT. The chain joins TRBV2 to TRBJ1-3; no clear D gene. This CDR3 is built from 14 residues. The V gene lost 4 bases and the J gene lost 0 bases, with 7 bases spanning the gap. Germline V CDR1 and CDR2: SNHLY, FYNNEI.

The V gene is TRBV25-1, the J gene TRBJ1-2; D gene uncertain. Germline CDR1 MGHDK, CDR2 SYGVNS. V lost 2 bases to trimming and J lost 1 base, with 2 bases between them. The CDR3 is 12 amino acids. CDR3 in amino acids: CASSENNYGYTF. The CDR3 coding sequence is TGTGCCAGCAGTGAAAATAACTATGGCTACACCTTC.